One T cell receptor beta chain is described in this entry. The length of the CDR3 is 13 residues. Trimming left V 4 bases short and J 0 bases short, with 6 bases between. Germline CDR1 LGHNA, CDR2 YSLEER. TCRB transcripts that were expressed got sequenced, as all of the isolated RNA had been reverse transcribed. Using immunoSEQ multiplex PCR, the repertoire was profiled, and TCRdb retains in-frame clones only, with some absent. The sample yields some 900,000 clones, roughly 15% seen once. The data were taken from a study of beta chain features in type 1 diabetes. V is TRBV4-3 and J is TRBJ2-5; no clear D gene. The source of this sequence is a woman between 18 and 29 years old in good health. Sequences were obtained from naive CD4+ T cells from blood. CDR3 sequence: CASSLDYQETQYF. Written as DNA, the CDR3 is TGCGCCAGCAGCCTAGATTACCAAGAGACCCAGTACTTC.